One sample yielded the 19 T cell receptor beta chains listed below, sequenced in a study of blood T cell repertoires in COVID-19. Libraries were prepared by immunoSEQ multiplex PCR; TCRdb keeps only in-frame clonotypes and omits some of them. Among a few hundred thousand clones listed, 75% to 90% were seen once. The sample was PBMCs or T cells enriched from blood (not recorded which). The receptors stem from a man younger than 40 who had recovered from COVID-19.

This clone was seen once. V and J are TRBV4-1 and TRBJ1-1; D is undetermined. The CDR3 consists of 14 residues. Germline CDR1 MGHRA, CDR2 YSYEKL. Trimming pared 0 bases from V and 4 bases from J, leaving 9 bases between. The CDR3 here is CASSQDRGGTEAFF. The CDR3 DNA follows: TGCGCCAGCAGCCAAGATAGAGGAGGCACTGAAGCTTTCTTT.

The V call is TRBV7-5, the J call TRBJ2-7; TRBD2 was called by the table and not checked on the DNA. TRBV7-5 is a pseudogene locus. The CDR3 loop spans 15 amino acids. In DNA, the CDR3 is TGTGCCAGAAGCTTAGCGCCTCGGGGCTCCTACGAGCAGTACTTC. This sequence encodes CARSLAPRGSYEQYF.

This clone was counted once. The chain recombines TRBV13 with TRBJ1-1; D unclear. Trimming took off 2 bases at V and 0 bases at J, with 4 bases between the two ends. The CDR3 covers 13 residues. CDR1 and CDR2 from the germline V gene are PRHDT and FYEKMQ (reference sequence). The CDR3 spells CASSLSLNTEAFF. As DNA, the CDR3 is TGTGCCAGCAGCTTAAGCCTGAACACTGAAGCTTTCTTT. Looking up the rest from reference TRBV13 and TRBJ1-1 gives the full variable domain: AAGVIQSPRHLIKEKRETATLKCYPIPRHDTVYWYQQGPGQDPQFLISFYEKMQSDKGSIPDRFSAQQFSDYHSELNMSSLELGDSALYFCASSLSLNTEAFFGQGTRLTVV.

In DNA form, the CDR3 reads TGCGCCAGCAGCCAAGTCCTAGCGGGGGTGGCAGATACGCAGTATTTT. Translating it yields CASSQVLAGVADTQYF. This chain joins TRBV4-3 and TRBJ2-3; 10 nucleotides align to TRBD2. The CDR3 is made up of 16 amino acids. Trimming cost V 1 base and J 4 bases; bases outside gene matches: 5. Germline V gene sequence: CDR1 LGHNA, CDR2 YSLEER.

The V and J genes are TRBV29-1 and TRBJ1-1, with unresolved D. The ends were cut back, 7 bases at V and 0 bases at J, with 12 bases in the middle. This CDR3 comprises 13 residues. From germline, CDR1 is SQVTM and CDR2 ANQGSEA. This CDR3 reads CSAGGSMNTEAFF. The CDR3 nucleotides read TGCAGCGCCGGAGGGAGCATGAACACTGAAGCTTTCTTT.

CDR3 sequence (DNA): TGTGCCAGCAGCCGGGGAACCAGCGGGGGGGCCCCAGAGACCCAGTACTTC. Amino acid sequence: CASSRGTSGGAPETQYF. The chain joins TRBV3-1 (or the pseudogene TRBV3-2) to TRBJ2-5; 10 bases are shared with TRBD2. From germline, CDR1 is LGHDT and CDR2 YNNKEL (reference sequence). The CDR3 is 17 residues long. Trimming cost V 4 bases and J 4 bases; bases outside gene matches: 12.

V and J are TRBV30 and TRBJ1-5; 9 nucleotides match TRBD1. The V segment lost 5 bases and the J segment 1 base; nucleotides outside the gene matches: 3. Germline V CDR1 and CDR2: GTSNPN, SVGIG (reference sequence). CDR3 length: 14 residues. CDR3 bases: TGTGCCTGGGGGACAGGGTCGAGCAATCAGCCCCAGCATTTT. Translation gives CAWGTGSSNQPQHF. The full variable domain, with the rest looked up from reference TRBV30 and TRBJ1-5, is SQTIHQWPATLVQPVGSPLSLECTVEGTSNPNLYWYRQAAGRGLQLLFYSVGIGQISSEVPQNLSASRPQDRQFILSSKKLLLSDSGFYLCAWGTGSSNQPQHFGDGTRLSIL.

This clone was seen a handful of times. This chain connects TRBV2 to TRBJ2-7; a possible D gene is TRBD2 (5 bases). The CDR3 sequence is 12 residues long. The germline CDR1 and CDR2 sequences are SNHLY and FYNNEI. V gave up 6 bases and J gave up 4 bases, with 10 bases separating them. The CDR3 nucleotides are TGTGCCAGCAGCGGGGAATATTACGAGCAGTACTTC. Encoded protein: CASSGEYYEQYF.

V and J are TRBV13 and TRBJ2-5, with 11 nucleotides matching TRBD2. This CDR3 is 16 amino acids long. The junction had 7 bases not matched to a gene; V was cut back by 5 bases and J by 2 bases. Germline values: CDR1 PRHDT, CDR2 FYEKMQ (reference sequence). The CDR3 sequence is CASSELAGGLQETQYF. CDR3 nucleotides: TGTGCCAGCAGCGAATTAGCGGGGGGGTTACAAGAGACCCAGTACTTC.

CDR3 loop: CASSPKTVIRTGDNYGYTF. CDR3 sequence (DNA): TGTGCCAGCAGTCCGAAGACGGTAATAAGGACAGGGGATAACTATGGCTACACCTTC. This sequence joins TRBV27 and TRBJ1-2, with 9 bases identical to TRBD1. The CDR3 is 19 residues long. CDR1 is MNHEY, CDR2 SMNVEV, per germline (reference sequence). J was trimmed by 1 base and V by 5 bases; bases with no gene match: 17.

Here the CDR3 DNA reads TGTGCCAGCAGTTACAAGGGGGCGAATTCACCCCTCCACTTT. It codes for CASSYKGANSPLHF. The chain links TRBV6-5 to TRBJ1-6, with 7 nucleotides matching TRBD1. The CDR3 consists of 14 residues. The ends lost 2 bases at V and 7 bases at J; junction bases unmatched: 2. Per germline, CDR1 MNHEY and CDR2 SVGAGI.

The rearrangement uses TRBV19 and TRBJ1-6, with D possibly being TRBD1 (6 bases). Trimming left V 0 bases short and J 10 bases short, with 13 bases between. Germline values: CDR1 LNHDA, CDR2 SQIVND (reference sequence). The CDR3 extends over 15 amino acids. CDR3 amino acids: CASSIDSGARSPLHF. Here the CDR3 DNA reads TGTGCCAGTAGTATAGATTCAGGGGCTCGCTCACCCCTCCACTTT. Based on the CDR3 plus reference TRBV19 and TRBJ1-6, the full variable domain is DGGITQSPKYLFRKEGQNVTLSCEQNLNHDAMYWYRQDPGQGLRLIYYSQIVNDFQKGDIAEGYSVSREKKESFPLTVTSAQKNPTAFYLCASSIDSGARSPLHFGNGTRLTVT.

The CDR3 reads CASLLFAVTTDEQFF. For the CDR3, the DNA is TGTGCCAGCCTTCTTTTTGCTGTGACGACAGATGAGCAGTTCTTC. The chain joins TRBV2 to TRBJ2-1, with D perhaps TRBD1 (5 bases). Germline V gene lookup returns CDR1 SNHLY and CDR2 FYNNEI. V dropped 8 bases and J dropped 8 bases, with 22 bases sitting between them. CDR3 size: 15 residues.

This sequence joins TRBV30 and TRBJ1-6, with TRBD1 identical over 10 bases. Germline lookup yields CDR1 GTSNPN and CDR2 SVGIG (reference sequence). V trimming: 0 bases; J trimming: 10 bases; junction bases outside the gene matches: 6. The CDR3 runs 15 residues. The CDR3 loop reads CAWSVAGTGESPLHF. DNA of the CDR3: TGTGCCTGGAGTGTTGCGGGGACAGGGGAATCACCCCTCCACTTT.

The chain joins TRBV10-1 to TRBJ2-2, with D perhaps TRBD1 (6 bases). This CDR3 region has 15 residues. Germline V CDR1 and CDR2: WNHNN, SYGVQD (reference sequence). V lost 2 bases and J 2 bases, leaving 9 bases between the germline ends. The CDR3 spells CASSEARGNTGELFF. CDR3 sequence (DNA): TGCGCCAGCAGTGAGGCCAGGGGAAACACCGGGGAGCTGTTTTTT.

The chain is built from TRBV6-5 and TRBJ1-5; tentative D call: TRBD1 (5 bases). This CDR3 has 14 amino acids. Per germline, CDR1 MNHEY and CDR2 SVGAGI. Trimming stripped 0 bases from V and 5 bases from J, with 8 bases between. The CDR3 spells CASSYSGLHQPQHF. CDR3 sequence (DNA): TGTGCCAGCAGTTACTCGGGACTACATCAGCCCCAGCATTTT.

This clone has ten or more counts. This CDR3 is also generated by other DNA sequences in the sample. Here the CDR3 reads CASSFGGGGQETQYF. The CDR3 DNA sequence: TGTGCCAGCAGCTTCGGGGGCGGGGGTCAAGAGACCCAGTACTTC. The rearrangement uses TRBV7-3 and TRBJ2-5; TRBD2 might be the D (7 bases). Trimming took off 3 bases at V and 2 bases at J, with 13 bases between the two ends. Per germline, CDR1 SGHTA and CDR2 FQGTGA. CDR3 length: 15 residues.

This clone appeared a few times. Other nucleotide sequences in the sample specify the same CDR3. This chain connects TRBV6-4 to TRBJ2-3; D may be TRBD2 (6 bases). Trimming stripped 3 bases from V and 2 bases from J, with 9 bases between. Germline V gene lookup returns CDR1 MRHNA and CDR2 SNTAGT. The CDR3 runs 14 residues. The CDR3 DNA is TGTGCCAGCAGTGAGGGCGGGACCACAGATACGCAGTATTTT. It yields the protein CASSEGGTTDTQYF.

This chain joins TRBV4-1 and TRBJ2-4, with 10 bases lining up with TRBD1. From germline, CDR1 is MGHRA and CDR2 YSYEKL. This CDR3 comprises 15 residues. V lost 0 bases, J lost 7 bases, and 3 bases stayed unmatched. This CDR3 is CASSQDRTGGNIQYF. The CDR3 DNA follows: TGCGCCAGCAGCCAAGACCGGACAGGGGGTAACATTCAGTACTTC.